Listed below are T cell receptor beta chains from one sample, sequenced in a study of T-cell memory formation after mild COVID-19. Each CDR3 protein is one row after TCRdb ran MiXCR on the 5' RACE reads. The table has 250,000 to 350,000 distinct CDR3 sequences, roughly a fifth seen once. The specimen sequenced was PBMCs or a T cell subset sorted from them (not recorded which). These receptors were obtained from a man between 18 and 35 years old who had mild COVID-19 (a few samples of this study predate the infection). Cell type and time point are not known. Each CDR3 is given with its conserved first and last residue. D genes are given only for firm matches. The size of a clone is reported for some rows only, either as once, few or many, or as a class for expanded clones.

clone size	D gene	V gene	J gene	CDR3 DNA	CDR3 protein
-	-	TRBV5-4	TRBJ1-5	TGTGCCAGCAGCTCTCAGGGTAGCAATCAGCCCCAGCATTTT	CASSSQGSNQPQHF
few	-	TRBV25-1	TRBJ2-3	TGTGCCAGCAGTGTTTACACAGATACGCAGTATTTT	CASSVYTDTQYF
few	-	TRBV11-2	TRBJ1-3	TGTGCCAGCAGCTACGGACCGGCCACTGGAAACACCATATATTTT	CASSYGPATGNTIYF
-	TRBD1	TRBV12-3/TRBV12-4	TRBJ1-4	TGTGCCAGCAGTCCTCGTAACAGGGGTGTCTTTTTT	CASSPRNRGVFF
few	-	TRBV25-1	TRBJ1-1	TGTGCCAGCACTTCATGGGGCACTGAAGCTTTCTTT	CASTSWGTEAFF
few	-	TRBV9	TRBJ2-3	TGTGCCAGCAGCCCCCAGGGGAGAGCAGATACGCAGTATTTT	CASSPQGRADTQYF
few	TRBD2	TRBV28	TRBJ2-2	TGTGCCAGCAGTTTACGCCTAGCGGGGGGTCTGTGGGAGCTGTTTTTT	CASSLRLAGGLWELFF
few	-	TRBV7-2	TRBJ1-1	TGTGCCAGCAGCTTAGACTTCAGCGTGAACACTGAAGCTTTCTTT	CASSLDFSVNTEAFF
-	-	TRBV25-1	TRBJ1-2	TGTGCCAGCAGTGAACCAGGCAGTAACTATGGCTACACCTTC	CASSEPGSNYGYTF
few	TRBD2	TRBV29-1	TRBJ2-2	TGCAGCGTTGAAGATTTGCGCGGGGGGCGGACCGGGGAGCTGTTTTTT	CSVEDLRGGRTGELFF
few	-	TRBV11-2	TRBJ2-2	TGTGCCAGCAACCAGGGATTGAACACCGGGGAGCTGTTTTTT	CASNQGLNTGELFF
few	TRBD1	TRBV9	TRBJ1-2	TGTGCCAGCAGCCCTCTCCAGGGGGCAGACTATGGCTACACCTTC	CASSPLQGADYGYTF
few	TRBD2	TRBV20-1	TRBJ2-5	TGCAGTGCGGACCCGCGGACTAGCGGGGGGAAAGAGACCCAGTACTTC	CSADPRTSGGKETQYF
-	-	TRBV5-4	TRBJ2-1	TGTGCCAGCAGCACCACGAAGGACAATGAGCAGTTCTTC	CASSTTKDNEQFF
few	-	TRBV14	TRBJ2-3	TGTGCCAGCAGCCTTAGTAGGTTCCCTACGCAGTATTTT	CASSLSRFPTQYF
-	-	TRBV28	TRBJ1-2	TGTGCCACAGGGCTTTATGGCTACACCTTC	CATGLYGYTF
few	-	TRBV7-2	TRBJ2-2	TGTGCCAGCAGGTCTGACGGGGCGGCGAACACCGGGGAGCTGTTTTTT	CASRSDGAANTGELFF
many	-	TRBV5-1	TRBJ2-2	TGCGCCAGCAGCTTGCCCGGGGAGCTGTTTTTT	CASSLPGELFF
-	-	TRBV5-1	TRBJ1-2	TGCGCCAGCAGCTTGGGGGTACCATATGGCTACACCTTC	CASSLGVPYGYTF
-	TRBD1	TRBV15	TRBJ1-1	TGTGCCACCAGCAGAGGAATTACAGGGGCGAACACTGAAGCTTTCTTT	CATSRGITGANTEAFF
few	TRBD2	TRBV4-2	TRBJ2-5	TGTGCCAGCAGCCAAGCTTCGCGGGGGGTCGCCCGGGAGACCCAGTACTTC	CASSQASRGVARETQYF
-	-	TRBV20-1	TRBJ1-2	TGCAGTGCGACCGGGGGGTCAACCCGACCAAACTATGGCTACACCTTC	CSATGGSTRPNYGYTF
few	-	TRBV7-2	TRBJ2-2	TGTGCCAGCAGCTTAGTGGGGGGGCGGCGCACCGGGGAGCTGTTTTTT	CASSLVGGRRTGELFF
-	-	TRBV14	TRBJ1-3	TGTGCCAGCAGCCAAGATCGGCCAGGGGTATATGGAAACACCATATATTTT	CASSQDRPGVYGNTIYF
-	-	TRBV7-8	TRBJ2-5	TGTGCCAGCAGCCCACAACAGCCCCGATGGAATCAAGAGACCCAGTACTTC	CASSPQQPRWNQETQYF
few	-	TRBV2	TRBJ2-5	TGTGCCAGCAGTGAAGACAGGGACGAGACCCAGTACTTC	CASSEDRDETQYF
few	TRBD1	TRBV7-3	TRBJ2-3	TGTGCCAGCAGCTTATCCGCAGGGGGCTCCACAGATACGCAGTATTTT	CASSLSAGGSTDTQYF
once	-	TRBV28	TRBJ1-1	TGTGCCATCACGGGGAACACTGAAGCTTTCTTT	CAITGNTEAFF
many	-	TRBV12-3/TRBV12-4	TRBJ1-5	TGTGCCAGCAGTTTAGCCGGTCGTAATCAGCCCCAGCATTTT	CASSLAGRNQPQHF
few	-	TRBV5-1	TRBJ1-5	TGCGCCAGCAGCTTGGAGTCGGGTTCCTATCAGCCCCAGCATTTT	CASSLESGSYQPQHF
few	-	TRBV12-3/TRBV12-4	TRBJ1-3	TGTGCCAGCAATCCAGGGAGCTCTGGAAACACCATATATTTT	CASNPGSSGNTIYF
few	-	TRBV20-1	TRBJ2-1	TGCAGTGCTAGATGGGAGCGGGAGCAGTTCTTC	CSARWEREQFF
few	TRBD1	TRBV20-1	TRBJ2-2	TGCAGTGCTTCGGACAGGATAGGGCCCGGGGAGCTGTTTTTT	CSASDRIGPGELFF
many	-	TRBV9	TRBJ2-3	TGTGCCAGCAGCGTGACGGGGACTTTCACAGATACGCAGTATTTT	CASSVTGTFTDTQYF
-	-	TRBV9	TRBJ2-5	TGTGCCAGCAGCGTAGCTGGCACAGCAGAGACCCAGTACTTC	CASSVAGTAETQYF
few	TRBD1	TRBV5-1	TRBJ2-3	TGCGCCAGCAGCTCCGGACAGGGGACATTCACAGATACGCAGTATTTT	CASSSGQGTFTDTQYF
many	-	TRBV20-1	TRBJ2-5	TGCAGTGCCGGACGGGGGGCGCGGGAGACCCAGTACTTC	CSAGRGARETQYF
-	TRBD1	TRBV4-3	TRBJ1-2	TGCGCCAGCAGCCAAGAGACAGGGGTACGTGGCTACACCTTC	CASSQETGVRGYTF
-	TRBD1	TRBV6-5	TRBJ2-7	TGTGCCAGCAGTTCGCGACAGGGGGCGCGGTACGAGCAGTACTTC	CASSSRQGARYEQYF
many	TRBD2	TRBV3-1	TRBJ2-1	TGCGCCAGCAGCCCGACTAGCGGGGGTTACAATGAGCAGTTCTTC	CASSPTSGGYNEQFF
-	TRBD2	TRBV5-1	TRBJ2-3	TGCGCCAGCAGCTTGAGTCTAGCGGGGGGCACAGATACGCAGTATTTT	CASSLSLAGGTDTQYF
few	-	TRBV7-2	TRBJ2-7	TGTGCCAGCAGCCCAGGACGTGGCTCCTACGAGCAGTACTTC	CASSPGRGSYEQYF
-	TRBD1	TRBV12-3/TRBV12-4	TRBJ1-4	TGTGCCAGCACCGGTCAGGGGGGAGAAAAACTGTTTTTT	CASTGQGGEKLFF
-	-	TRBV5-1	TRBJ1-1	TGCGCCAGCAGCTTGGCCTTCGGTTCAGGGTTAACTGAAGCTTTCTTT	CASSLAFGSGLTEAFF
few	-	TRBV7-2	TRBJ2-6	TGTGCCAGCAGCTTATCTAGAGTCGCTGGGGCCAACGTCCTGACTTTC	CASSLSRVAGANVLTF
few	-	TRBV7-9	TRBJ2-5	TGTGCCAGCAGCCGCGGGGACGGGCAAGAGACCCAGTACTTC	CASSRGDGQETQYF
few	-	TRBV20-1	TRBJ2-1	TGCAGTGCTAGAGATCCCAAAAATGGGGATGAGCAGTTCTTC	CSARDPKNGDEQFF
few	-	TRBV7-9	TRBJ2-7	TGTGCCAGCAGCCCCGGGACCCCTTACGAGCAGTACTTC	CASSPGTPYEQYF
few	TRBD1	TRBV24-1	TRBJ1-5	TGTGCCACCAGTGAACCGACAGGGATAAGCAATCAGCCCCAGCATTTT	CATSEPTGISNQPQHF
-	-	TRBV30	TRBJ1-2	TGTGCCTCCGGGGGGAGGGGCAAGTACTATGGCTACACCTTC	CASGGRGKYYGYTF
-	TRBD1	TRBV20-1	TRBJ1-2	TGCAGTGCCCGACCGGAGCCGGGACAGGGTCAGGATGGCTACACCTTC	CSARPEPGQGQDGYTF
few	-	TRBV5-1	TRBJ2-5	TGCGCCAGCAAATATGGCCCCGGTGCGGAGACCCAGTACTTC	CASKYGPGAETQYF
-	-	TRBV9	TRBJ1-2	TGTGCCAGCAGCCTCAGCGGGCAGGGCCACTATGGCTACACCTTC	CASSLSGQGHYGYTF
-	TRBD1	TRBV4-1	TRBJ2-7	TGCGCCAGCAGCCAACCGACAGGGTACGAGCAGTACTTC	CASSQPTGYEQYF